The clone carrying this T cell receptor beta chain appeared a few times. In the source study's methods: The authors estimated nucleated cell counts from reference gene primer amplification. The data were produced by immunoSEQ multiplex PCR, yet TCRdb's version contains in-frame clones alone and is incomplete. Clonal size and the V and J genes are those of that table, whereas D and trimming came from the DNA. Of about 59,000 clones listed, about 83% are singletons. V was pared by 4 bases and J by 5 bases, with 5 bases of the junction left unmatched. The V gene's germline CDR1 is SGDLS and CDR2 YYNGEE. The CDR3 is 13 amino acids. The sample is drawn from a study of blood T cell repertoires in COVID-19. Study-wide background: T cells, B-cell-depleted T cells, or PBMCs supplied cDNA or gDNA.

The rearrangement joins TRBV9 to TRBJ2-5; 7 bases agree with TRBD2. Source material: peripheral blood. The receptor was isolated from a woman of 80 years or more with acute or convalescent COVID-19. The CDR3 protein is CASSREGRETQYF. CDR3 in DNA: TGTGCCAGCAGCAGGGAGGGGCGCGAGACCCAGTACTTC.